This T cell receptor beta chain emerged from a study of T cell clusters in autoimmune cytopenias. This CDR3 spans 15 amino acids. Germline loops: CDR1 GTSNPN, CDR2 SVGIG (reference sequence). Study results and limitations: Comparing secondary cytopenia with chronic lymphocytic leukemia showed no cluster-lack signature, apparently masked by lymphoma repertoire.

TRB rearrangements were amplified by touch-down multiplex PCR with mixed TRB-A/B primers. TCRdb re-called the multiplex PCR reads and gives one entry per CDR3 protein, without DNA. The sample includes under 7,500 distinct CDR3 sequences. Approximately 36,000 genome equivalents of blood DNA were amplified for TRB. Frequency places this clonotype as medium-sized. What it binds is not known. These data were likewise used in another study, on T cell repertoires in aging, cancer and after chemotherapy. This second report adds: Immunological memory after chemotherapy cannot be judged from the repertoire data.

The chain has TRBV30 and TRBJ2-7; TCRdb's D gene call, TRBD2, goes unchecked for lack of DNA. The TCR sequence derives from a human donor in good health. Sequencing was done on a sample of peripheral blood. The CDR3 reads CAWNVKGLASYEQYF.